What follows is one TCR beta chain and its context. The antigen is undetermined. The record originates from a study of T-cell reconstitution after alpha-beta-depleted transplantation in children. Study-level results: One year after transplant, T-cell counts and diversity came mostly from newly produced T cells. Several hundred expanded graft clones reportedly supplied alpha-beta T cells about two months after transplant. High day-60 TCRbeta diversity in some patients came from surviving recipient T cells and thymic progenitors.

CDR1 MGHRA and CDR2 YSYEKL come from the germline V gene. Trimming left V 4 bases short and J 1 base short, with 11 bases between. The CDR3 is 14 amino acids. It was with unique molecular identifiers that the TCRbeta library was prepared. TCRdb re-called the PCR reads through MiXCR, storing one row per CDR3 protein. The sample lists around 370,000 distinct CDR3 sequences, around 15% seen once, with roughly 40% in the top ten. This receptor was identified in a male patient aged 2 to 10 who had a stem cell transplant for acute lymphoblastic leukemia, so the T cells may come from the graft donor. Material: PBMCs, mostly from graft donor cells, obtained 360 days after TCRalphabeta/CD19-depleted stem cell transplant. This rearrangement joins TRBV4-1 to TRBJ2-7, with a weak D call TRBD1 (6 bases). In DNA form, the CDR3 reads TGCGCCAGCAGCCCACCAGGGGCGTCCTACGAGCAGTACTTC. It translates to CASSPPGASYEQYF.